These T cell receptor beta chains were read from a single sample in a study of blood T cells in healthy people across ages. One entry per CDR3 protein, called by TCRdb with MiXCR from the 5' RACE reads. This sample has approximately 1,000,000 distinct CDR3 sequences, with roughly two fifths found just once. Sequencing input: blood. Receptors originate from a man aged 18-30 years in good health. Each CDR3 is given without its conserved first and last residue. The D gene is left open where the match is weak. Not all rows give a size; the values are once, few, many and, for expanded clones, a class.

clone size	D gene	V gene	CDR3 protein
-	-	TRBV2	TSIKGAGVGVTEAF
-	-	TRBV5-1	ASSPGSGGGTEAF
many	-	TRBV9	ASSAGYNEQF
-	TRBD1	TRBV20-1	SATQQGELGYT
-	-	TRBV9	ASSVVGRNEQY
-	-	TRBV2	ASSDSRGSAALRGELF
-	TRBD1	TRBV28	ASSRPGQGTDTQF
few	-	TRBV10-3	AIRTGTRGINYGYT
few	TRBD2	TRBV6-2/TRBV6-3	ASDWIFDLSGGYLTDTQY
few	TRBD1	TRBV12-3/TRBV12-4	ASSLSRGPHGYT
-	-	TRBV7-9	ASSAEKIGNTGELF
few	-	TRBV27	ASSFWQNTGELF
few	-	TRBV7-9	ASSPKETYQETQY
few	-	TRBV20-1	SAMVGSNQPQH
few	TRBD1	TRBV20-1	SAGGQGAYAYEQY
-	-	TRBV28	ASSSEVRPGDTQY
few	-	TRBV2	ATQGGRDQF
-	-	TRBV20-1	SAPEIGADTQY
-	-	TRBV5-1	ASSLTGFDDEQF
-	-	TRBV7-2	ASSLLRVGRGPHNEQY
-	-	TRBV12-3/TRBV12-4	ASNLDGEKLF
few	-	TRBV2	ASSEGGGGSTDTQY
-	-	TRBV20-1	SACDTDNEQF
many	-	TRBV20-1	SARDRRGGTDTQY